These 17 T cell receptor beta chains originate from one sample sequenced in a study of T cell responses to AZD1222 COVID-19 vaccine. TCRdb keeps only in-frame clones here, not all; method: immunoSEQ multiplex PCR. The table records roughly 110,000 clones, roughly 88% of them present only once. This specimen consisted of peripheral blood, obtained on day 0 of AZD1222 vaccination. These receptors were taken from an adult in good health.

In its sample, this clone was seen once. The J gene is TRBJ2-5, the V gene TRBV7-3, with 7 nucleotides matching TRBD2. This CDR3 is 15 amino acids long. From germline, CDR1 is SGHTA and CDR2 FQGTGA. V shed 11 bases, J shed 4 bases, and the junction held 16 bases outside the gene matches. CDR3 protein: CASAGPGGSPETQYF. CDR3 DNA sequence: TGTGCCTCAGCGGGACCGGGCGGGAGTCCAGAGACCCAGTACTTC.

J is TRBJ2-3 and V is TRBV14; D uncertain. CDR1 and CDR2 (germline): SGHDN, FVKESK. Trimming took off 5 bases at V and 1 base at J, with 10 bases between the two ends. This CDR3 region has 14 residues. CDR3 residues: CASSGVGRTDTQYF. The DNA for the CDR3 is TGTGCCAGCAGCGGGGTAGGACGCACAGATACGCAGTATTTT.

This chain links TRBV25-1 with TRBJ1-1, with unresolved D. The CDR3 consists of 13 residues. Per germline, CDR1 MGHDK and CDR2 SYGVNS. The V gene lost 7 bases and the J gene lost 1 base, with 10 bases spanning the gap. The DNA of the CDR3 is TGTGCCAGCATTGGTCCGGGGAACACTGAAGCTTTCTTT. It is translated as CASIGPGNTEAFF.

The chain links TRBV6-5 to TRBJ1-2, with a possible D match to TRBD1 (6 bases). CDR3 length equals 14 residues. Germline-derived CDR1 and CDR2 are MNHEY and SVGAGI. V was clipped by 5 bases and J by 4 bases, with 14 bases between them. The CDR3: CASSPMEGVYGYTF. As DNA, the CDR3 is TGTGCCAGCAGTCCCATGGAGGGGGTCTATGGCTACACCTTC.

This clone was seen only a few times. The chain employs TRBV11-2 and TRBJ2-4; 13 bases are a match to TRBD2. This CDR3 contains 16 residues. Germline CDR1 reads SGHAT; CDR2 reads FQNNGV. The V segment lost 4 bases and the J segment 4 bases; nucleotides outside the gene matches: 4. The CDR3 sequence is CASSSGTSGKKNIQYF. CDR3 bases: TGTGCCAGCAGCTCTGGGACTAGCGGGAAGAAAAACATTCAGTACTTC.

CDR3 bases: TGTGCCAGCAGCCTTGGACAGGGGGATGGCTACACCTTC. Translation: CASSLGQGDGYTF. The chain carries TRBV3-1 (or the pseudogene TRBV3-2) and TRBJ1-2, with 10 nucleotides matching TRBD1. CDR1 LGHDT and CDR2 YNNKEL come from the germline V gene (reference sequence). The CDR3 sequence is 13 residues long. Trimming took 4 bases from V and 6 from J; bases not matched to a gene: 2.

The chain joins TRBV5-4 to TRBJ1-6, with D perhaps matching TRBD1 (5 bases). CDR3 length: 17 residues. Trimming removed 0 bases at V and 5 bases at J, with 15 bases between. Germline lookup yields CDR1 SGHNT and CDR2 YYREEE (reference sequence). CDR3 sequence reads: CASSLGTKGPNNSPLHF. CDR3 sequence (DNA): TGTGCCAGCAGCTTGGGAACAAAGGGGCCTAATAATTCACCCCTCCACTTT.

This chain connects TRBV27 to TRBJ2-1; 9 nucleotides agree with TRBD2. Losses at the gene ends were 3 bases for V and 8 bases for J; bases not matched to a gene: 8. Germline CDR1 is MNHEY and CDR2 is SMNVEV (reference sequence). The CDR3 runs to 15 residues. The CDR3 sequence: CASSLGSGSFDEQFF. CDR3 coding DNA: TGTGCCAGCAGTTTGGGTAGCGGGAGTTTCGATGAGCAGTTCTTC.

J is TRBJ2-7 and V is TRBV12-3 or TRBV12-4; no clear D gene. V was clipped by 1 base and J by 6 bases, with 4 bases between them. The CDR3 length is 11 residues. The CDR3 is CASSLGLEQYF. Written as DNA, the CDR3 is TGTGCCAGCAGTTTAGGTCTCGAGCAGTACTTC.

This clone has just one count. V is TRBV9 and J is TRBJ2-2; D is unresolved. The V gene lost 3 bases and the J gene lost 1 base, with 10 bases spanning the gap. The CDR3 is made up of 15 amino acids. CDR1 and CDR2 from the germline V gene are SGDLS and YYNGEE. Written as DNA, the CDR3 is TGTGCCAGCAGCGCCCCTTGGGGGAACACCGGGGAGCTGTTTTTT. Translated, it gives CASSAPWGNTGELFF.

The sample holds one count of this clone. The J gene is TRBJ2-1, the V gene TRBV7-9, with D tentatively TRBD1 (6 bases). CDR1 and CDR2 (germline): SEHNR, FQNEAQ (reference sequence). The CDR3 sequence is 13 residues long. The V end was cut by 1 base, the J end by 7 bases, with 8 bases between. Written as DNA, the CDR3 is TGTGCCAGCAGCTTAGACAGGGTTAATGAGCAGTTCTTC. Its translation is CASSLDRVNEQFF. The variable domain in full, completed from reference TRBV7-9 and TRBJ2-1, reads DTGVSQNPRHKITKRGQNVTFRCDPISEHNRLYWYRQTLGQGPEFLTYFQNEAQLEKSRLLSDRFSAERPKGSFSTLEIQRTEQGDSAMYLCASSLDRVNEQFFGPGTRLTVL.

This sequence joins TRBV19 and TRBJ2-7; D unclear. CDR3 length: 16 residues. The germline gives CDR1 LNHDA, CDR2 SQIVND (reference sequence). Trimming cost V 0 bases and J 0 bases, with 12 bases left between them. The CDR3 region has the DNA TGTGCCAGTAGTATAGATGGTCGCGGCCCCTCCTACGAGCAGTACTTC. It codes for CASSIDGRGPSYEQYF.

This chain connects TRBV3-1 (or the pseudogene TRBV3-2) to TRBJ2-3; D is uncertain. The CDR3 is 12 amino acids. The germline CDR1 and CDR2 sequences are LGHDT and YNNKEL (reference sequence). The V end was cut by 3 bases, the J end by 6 bases, with 7 bases between. CDR3 nucleotide sequence: TGTGCCAGCAGCCATCTCGGGGATACGCAGTATTTT. It translates to CASSHLGDTQYF.

The genes are TRBV10-3 and TRBJ1-1; D perhaps matches TRBD1 (5 bases). Trimming left V 6 bases short and J 1 base short, with 12 bases between. Germline lookup yields CDR1 ENHRY and CDR2 SYGVKD. The CDR3 totals 14 residues. The CDR3 here is CAIRNRSQNTEAFF. DNA for the CDR3: TGTGCCATCAGGAACAGGTCACAGAACACTGAAGCTTTCTTT.

The V and J genes are TRBV28 and TRBJ1-1, with 8 bases aligning to TRBD1. CDR3 size: 17 residues. The trim removed 5 bases at V and 1 base at J, leaving 12 bases unmatched. Germline lookup yields CDR1 MDHEN and CDR2 SYDVKM. The CDR3 here is CASSLYRGVGENTEAFF. The CDR3 region has the DNA TGTGCCAGCAGTCTGTACAGGGGGGTAGGAGAGAACACTGAAGCTTTCTTT.

This sequence joins TRBV27 and TRBJ1-2; a possible D gene is TRBD1 (6 bases). Trimming took off 3 bases at V and 3 bases at J, with 8 bases between the two ends. This CDR3 is built from 13 residues. Per germline, CDR1 MNHEY and CDR2 SMNVEV (reference sequence). DNA for the CDR3: TGTGCCAGCAGTTTGCGACAGGACTATGGCTACACCTTC. Translating it yields CASSLRQDYGYTF.

This chain links TRBV30 with TRBJ1-6, with D tentatively TRBD1 (6 bases). The CDR3 is 13 amino acids. The V end was cut by 2 bases, the J end by 7 bases, with 9 bases between. Germline V gives CDR1 GTSNPN, CDR2 SVGIG (reference sequence). The CDR3 DNA sequence: TGTGCCTGGAGTCAAAGGGGGAATTCACCCCTCCACTTT. Amino acids: CAWSQRGNSPLHF. Full variable domain (outside the CDR3, taken from reference TRBV30 and TRBJ1-6): SQTIHQWPATLVQPVGSPLSLECTVEGTSNPNLYWYRQAAGRGLQLLFYSVGIGQISSEVPQNLSASRPQDRQFILSSKKLLLSDSGFYLCAWSQRGNSPLHFGNGTRLTVT.